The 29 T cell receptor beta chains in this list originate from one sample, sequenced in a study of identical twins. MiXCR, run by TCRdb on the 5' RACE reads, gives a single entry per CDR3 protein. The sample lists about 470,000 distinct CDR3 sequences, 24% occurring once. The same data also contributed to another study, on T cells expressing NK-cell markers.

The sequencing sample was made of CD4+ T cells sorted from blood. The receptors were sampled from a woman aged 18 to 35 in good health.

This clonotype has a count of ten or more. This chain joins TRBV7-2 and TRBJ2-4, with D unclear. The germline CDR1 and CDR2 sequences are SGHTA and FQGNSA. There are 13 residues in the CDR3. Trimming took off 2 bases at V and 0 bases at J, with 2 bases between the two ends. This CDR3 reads CASSLLAKNIQYF. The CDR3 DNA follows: TGTGCCAGCAGCTTACTAGCCAAAAACATTCAGTACTTC.

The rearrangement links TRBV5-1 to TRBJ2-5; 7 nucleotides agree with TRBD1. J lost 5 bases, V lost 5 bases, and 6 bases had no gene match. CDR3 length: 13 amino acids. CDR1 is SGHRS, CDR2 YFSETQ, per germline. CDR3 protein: CASSTGDGETQYF. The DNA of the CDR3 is TGCGCCAGCAGTACAGGGGACGGTGAGACCCAGTACTTC.

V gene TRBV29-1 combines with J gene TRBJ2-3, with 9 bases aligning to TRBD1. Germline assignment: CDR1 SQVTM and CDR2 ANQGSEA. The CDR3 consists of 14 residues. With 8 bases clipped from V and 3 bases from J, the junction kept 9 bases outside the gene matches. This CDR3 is CSSSGTGTTDTQYF. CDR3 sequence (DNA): TGCAGCTCCTCCGGGACAGGGACGACAGATACGCAGTATTTT.

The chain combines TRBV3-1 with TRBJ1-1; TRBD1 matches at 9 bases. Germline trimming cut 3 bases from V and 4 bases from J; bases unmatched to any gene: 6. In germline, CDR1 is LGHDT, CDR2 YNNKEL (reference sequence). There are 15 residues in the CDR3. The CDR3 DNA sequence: TGTGCCAGCAGCCAGTTTCTGGGACAGGGCACTGAAGCTTTCTTT. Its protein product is CASSQFLGQGTEAFF.

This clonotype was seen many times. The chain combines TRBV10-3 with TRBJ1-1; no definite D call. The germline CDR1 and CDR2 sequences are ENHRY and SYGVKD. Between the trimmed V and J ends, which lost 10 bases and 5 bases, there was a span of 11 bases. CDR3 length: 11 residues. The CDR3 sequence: CASRGGTEAFF. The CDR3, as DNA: TGTGCCAGCCGGGGTGGGACTGAAGCTTTCTTT.

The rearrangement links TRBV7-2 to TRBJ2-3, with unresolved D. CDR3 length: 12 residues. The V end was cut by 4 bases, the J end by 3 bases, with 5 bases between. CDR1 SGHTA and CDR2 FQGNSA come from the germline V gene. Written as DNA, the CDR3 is TGTGCCAGCAGCTCTGCTACAGATACGCAGTATTTT. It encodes CASSSATDTQYF.

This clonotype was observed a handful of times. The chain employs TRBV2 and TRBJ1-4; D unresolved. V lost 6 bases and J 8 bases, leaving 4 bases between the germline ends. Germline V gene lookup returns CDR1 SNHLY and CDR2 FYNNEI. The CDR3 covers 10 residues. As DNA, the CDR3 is TGTGCCAGCAGGACCGAAAAACTGTTTTTT. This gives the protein CASRTEKLFF.

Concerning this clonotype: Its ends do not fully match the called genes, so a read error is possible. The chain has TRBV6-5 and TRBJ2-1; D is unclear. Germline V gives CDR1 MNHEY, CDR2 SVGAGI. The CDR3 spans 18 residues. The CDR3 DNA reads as TGTGCCAGCAGTTACACTCACGCAAGAGACTGGAACTACGATGAGCAGTTCTTC. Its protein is CASSYTHARDWNYDEQFF.

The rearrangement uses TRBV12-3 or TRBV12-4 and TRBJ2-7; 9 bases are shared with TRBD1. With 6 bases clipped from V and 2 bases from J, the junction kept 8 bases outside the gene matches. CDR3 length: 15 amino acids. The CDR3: CASRLGTGNTYEQYF. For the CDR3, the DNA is TGTGCCAGCAGGCTAGGGACAGGGAACACCTACGAGCAGTACTTC.

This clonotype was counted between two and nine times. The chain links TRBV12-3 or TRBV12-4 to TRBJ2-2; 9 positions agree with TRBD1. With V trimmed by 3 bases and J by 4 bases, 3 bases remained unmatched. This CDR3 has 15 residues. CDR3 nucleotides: TGTGCCAGCAGTTTCTGGACAGGGGCCACCGGGGAGCTGTTTTTT. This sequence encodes CASSFWTGATGELFF.

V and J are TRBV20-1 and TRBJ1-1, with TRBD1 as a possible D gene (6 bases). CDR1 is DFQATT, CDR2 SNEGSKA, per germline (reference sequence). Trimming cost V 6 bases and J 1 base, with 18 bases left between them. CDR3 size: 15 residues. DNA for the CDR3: TGCAGTGCCACCCTCAGGGGAGGGGGGAACACTGAAGCTTTCTTT. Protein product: CSATLRGGGNTEAFF.

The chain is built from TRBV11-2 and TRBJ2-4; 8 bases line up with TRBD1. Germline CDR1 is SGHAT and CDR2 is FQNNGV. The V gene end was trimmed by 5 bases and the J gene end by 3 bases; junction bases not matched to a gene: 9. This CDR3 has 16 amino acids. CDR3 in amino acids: CASSQGALWVKNIQYF. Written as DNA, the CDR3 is TGTGCCAGCAGCCAGGGGGCTCTCTGGGTCAAAAACATTCAGTACTTC. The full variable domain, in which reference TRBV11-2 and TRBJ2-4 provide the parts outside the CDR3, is EAGVAQSPRYKIIEKRQSVAFWCNPISGHATLYWYQQILGQGPKLLIQFQNNGVVDDSQLPKDRFSAERLKGVDSTLKIQPAKLEDSAVYLCASSQGALWVKNIQYFGAGTRLSVL.

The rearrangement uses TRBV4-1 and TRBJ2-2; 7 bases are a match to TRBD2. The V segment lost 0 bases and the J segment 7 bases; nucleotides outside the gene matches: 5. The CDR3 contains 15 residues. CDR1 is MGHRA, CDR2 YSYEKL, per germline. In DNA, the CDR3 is TGCGCCAGCAGCCAAGATATCGGGGGGTACGGGGAGCTGTTTTTT. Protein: CASSQDIGGYGELFF.

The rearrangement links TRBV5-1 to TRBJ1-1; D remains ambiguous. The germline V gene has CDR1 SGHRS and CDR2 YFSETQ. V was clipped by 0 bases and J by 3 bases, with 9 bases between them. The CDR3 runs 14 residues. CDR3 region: CASSLAVEHTEAFF. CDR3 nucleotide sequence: TGCGCCAGCAGCTTGGCCGTTGAGCACACTGAAGCTTTCTTT. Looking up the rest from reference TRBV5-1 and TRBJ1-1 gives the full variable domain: KAGVTQTPRYLIKTRGQQVTLSCSPISGHRSVSWYQQTPGQGLQFLFEYFSETQRNKGNFPGRFSGRQFSNSRSEMNVSTLELGDSALYLCASSLAVEHTEAFFGQGTRLTVV.

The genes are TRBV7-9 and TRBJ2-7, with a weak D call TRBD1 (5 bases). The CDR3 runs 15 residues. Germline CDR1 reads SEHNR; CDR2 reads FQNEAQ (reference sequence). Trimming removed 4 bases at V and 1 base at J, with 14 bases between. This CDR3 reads CASSSTVLESYEQYF. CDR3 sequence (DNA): TGTGCCAGCAGCTCGACAGTGCTTGAGTCCTACGAGCAGTACTTC. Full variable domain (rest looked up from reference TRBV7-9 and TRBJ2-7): DTGVSQNPRHKITKRGQNVTFRCDPISEHNRLYWYRQTLGQGPEFLTYFQNEAQLEKSRLLSDRFSAERPKGSFSTLEIQRTEQGDSAMYLCASSSTVLESYEQYFGPGTRLTVT.

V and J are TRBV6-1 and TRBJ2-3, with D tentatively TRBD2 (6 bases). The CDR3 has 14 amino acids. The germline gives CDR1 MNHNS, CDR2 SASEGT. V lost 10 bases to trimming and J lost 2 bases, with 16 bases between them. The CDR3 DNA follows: TGTGCCACCGGGGACGGGGGAAACACAGATACGCAGTATTTT. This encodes CATGDGGNTDTQYF.

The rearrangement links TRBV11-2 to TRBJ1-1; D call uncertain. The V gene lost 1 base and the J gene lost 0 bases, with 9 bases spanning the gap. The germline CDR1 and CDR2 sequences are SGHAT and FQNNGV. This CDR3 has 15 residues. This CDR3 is CASSLVTGMNTEAFF. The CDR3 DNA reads TGTGCCAGCAGCTTAGTTACGGGTATGAACACTGAAGCTTTCTTT.

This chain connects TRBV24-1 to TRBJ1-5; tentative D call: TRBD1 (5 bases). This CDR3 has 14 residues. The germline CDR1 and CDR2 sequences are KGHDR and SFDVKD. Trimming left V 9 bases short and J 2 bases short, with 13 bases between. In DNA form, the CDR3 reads TGTGCCACCCCCGACAGCAATCGCAATCAGCCCCAGCATTTT. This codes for CATPDSNRNQPQHF.

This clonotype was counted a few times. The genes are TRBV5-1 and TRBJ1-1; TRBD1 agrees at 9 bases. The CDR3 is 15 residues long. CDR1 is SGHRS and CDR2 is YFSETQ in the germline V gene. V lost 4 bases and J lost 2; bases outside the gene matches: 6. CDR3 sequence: CASSGLQGANTEAFF. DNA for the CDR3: TGCGCCAGCAGCGGATTACAGGGGGCTAACACTGAAGCTTTCTTT. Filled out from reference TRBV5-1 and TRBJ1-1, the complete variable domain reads KAGVTQTPRYLIKTRGQQVTLSCSPISGHRSVSWYQQTPGQGLQFLFEYFSETQRNKGNFPGRFSGRQFSNSRSEMNVSTLELGDSALYLCASSGLQGANTEAFFGQGTRLTVV.

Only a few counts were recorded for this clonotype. This CDR3 reads CSVDGGGRNEQFF. The CDR3 nucleotides read TGCAGCGTTGATGGAGGGGGCAGGAATGAGCAGTTCTTC. The J gene is TRBJ2-1, the V gene TRBV29-1; a possible D gene is TRBD1 (7 bases). CDR1 SQVTM and CDR2 ANQGSEA come from the germline V gene. V was cut by 3 bases and J by 7 bases, with 13 bases left in between. This CDR3 comprises 13 residues.

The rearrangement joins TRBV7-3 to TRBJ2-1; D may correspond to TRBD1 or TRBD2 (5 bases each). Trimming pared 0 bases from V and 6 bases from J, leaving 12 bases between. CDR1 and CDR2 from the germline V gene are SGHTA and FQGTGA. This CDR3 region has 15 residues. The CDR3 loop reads CASSLTGVPSNEQFF. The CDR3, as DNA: TGTGCCAGCAGCTTAACGGGGGTGCCATCCAATGAGCAGTTCTTC.

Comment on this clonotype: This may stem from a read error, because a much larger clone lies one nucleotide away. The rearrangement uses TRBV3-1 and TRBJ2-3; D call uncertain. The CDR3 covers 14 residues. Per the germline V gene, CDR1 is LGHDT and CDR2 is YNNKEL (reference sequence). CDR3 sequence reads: CASSPTRPTDTRYF. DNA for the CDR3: TGTGCCAGCAGCCCGACGCGACCCACAGATACGCGGTATTTT.

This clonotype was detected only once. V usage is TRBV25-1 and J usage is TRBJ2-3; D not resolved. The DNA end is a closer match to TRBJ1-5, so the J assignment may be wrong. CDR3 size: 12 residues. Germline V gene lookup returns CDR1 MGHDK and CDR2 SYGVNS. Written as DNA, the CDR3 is TGTGCCAGCAGGGGAACAGACCCTACGCAGCATTTT. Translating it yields CASRGTDPTQHF.

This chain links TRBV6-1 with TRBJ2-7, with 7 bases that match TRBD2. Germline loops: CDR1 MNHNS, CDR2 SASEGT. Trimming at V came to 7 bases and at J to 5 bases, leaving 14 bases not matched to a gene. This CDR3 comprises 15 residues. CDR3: CASNRGTIAGDEQYF. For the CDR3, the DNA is TGTGCCAGCAACAGAGGGACTATCGCAGGTGACGAGCAGTACTTC.

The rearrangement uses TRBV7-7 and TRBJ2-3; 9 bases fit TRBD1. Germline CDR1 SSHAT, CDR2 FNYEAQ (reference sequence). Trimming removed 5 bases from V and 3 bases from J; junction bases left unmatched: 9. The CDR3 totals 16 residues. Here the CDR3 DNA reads TGTGCCAGCAGCCCCTGGGGACAGGGAGGTACAGATACGCAGTATTTT. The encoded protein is CASSPWGQGGTDTQYF.

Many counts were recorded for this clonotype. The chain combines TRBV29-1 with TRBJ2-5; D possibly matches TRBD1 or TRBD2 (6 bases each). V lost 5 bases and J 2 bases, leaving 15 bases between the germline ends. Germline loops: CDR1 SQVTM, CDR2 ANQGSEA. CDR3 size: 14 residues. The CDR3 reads CSVRGRRLQETQYF. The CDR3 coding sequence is TGCAGCGTTCGGGGGCGTAGACTACAAGAGACCCAGTACTTC.

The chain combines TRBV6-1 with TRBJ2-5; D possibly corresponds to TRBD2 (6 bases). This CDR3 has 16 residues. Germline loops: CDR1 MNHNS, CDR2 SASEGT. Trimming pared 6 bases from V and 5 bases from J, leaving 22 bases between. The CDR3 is CASSGPSRRGVETQYF. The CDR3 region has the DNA TGTGCCAGCAGCGGCCCCTCGCGGCGCGGGGTTGAGACCCAGTACTTC.

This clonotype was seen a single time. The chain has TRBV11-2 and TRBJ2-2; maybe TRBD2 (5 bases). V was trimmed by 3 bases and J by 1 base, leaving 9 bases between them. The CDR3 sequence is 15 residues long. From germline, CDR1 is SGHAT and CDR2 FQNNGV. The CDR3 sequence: CASSFREGNTGELFF. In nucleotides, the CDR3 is TGTGCCAGCAGCTTCAGAGAGGGGAACACCGGGGAGCTGTTTTTT.

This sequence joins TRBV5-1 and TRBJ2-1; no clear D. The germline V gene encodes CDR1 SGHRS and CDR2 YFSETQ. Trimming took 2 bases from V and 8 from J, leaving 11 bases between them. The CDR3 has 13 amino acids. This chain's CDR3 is CASSFGNRDEQFF. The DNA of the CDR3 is TGCGCCAGCAGCTTCGGTAACCGGGATGAGCAGTTCTTC.